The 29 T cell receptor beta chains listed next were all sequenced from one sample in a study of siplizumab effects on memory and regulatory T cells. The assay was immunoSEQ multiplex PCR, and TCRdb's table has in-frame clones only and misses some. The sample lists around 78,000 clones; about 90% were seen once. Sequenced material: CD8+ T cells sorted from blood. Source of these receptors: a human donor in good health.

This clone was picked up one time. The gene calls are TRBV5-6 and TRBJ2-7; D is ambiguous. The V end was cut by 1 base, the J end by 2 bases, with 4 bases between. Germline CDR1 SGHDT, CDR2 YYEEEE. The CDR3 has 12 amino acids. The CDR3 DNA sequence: TGTGCCAGCAGCTTGTCGACCTACGAGCAGTACTTC. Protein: CASSLSTYEQYF.

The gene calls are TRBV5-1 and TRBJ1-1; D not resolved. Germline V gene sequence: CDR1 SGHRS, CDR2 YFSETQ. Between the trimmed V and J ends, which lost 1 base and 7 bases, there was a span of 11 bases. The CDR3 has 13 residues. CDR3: CASSLWTGVEAFF. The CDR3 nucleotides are TGCGCCAGCAGCTTGTGGACTGGGGTTGAAGCTTTCTTT.

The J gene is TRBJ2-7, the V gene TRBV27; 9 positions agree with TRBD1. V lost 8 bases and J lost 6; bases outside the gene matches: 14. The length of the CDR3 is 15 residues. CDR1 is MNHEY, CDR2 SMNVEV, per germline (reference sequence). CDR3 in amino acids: CASGTGGTGLAEQYF. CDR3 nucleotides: TGTGCCAGCGGAACCGGTGGGACAGGGTTGGCCGAGCAGTACTTC.

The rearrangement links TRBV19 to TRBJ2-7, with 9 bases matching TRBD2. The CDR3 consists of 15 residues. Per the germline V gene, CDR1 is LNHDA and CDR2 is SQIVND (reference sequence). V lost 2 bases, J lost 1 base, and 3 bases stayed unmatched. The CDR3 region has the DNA TGTGCCAGTAGTATAAGTCTAGCGGGATCCTACGAGCAGTACTTC. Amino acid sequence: CASSISLAGSYEQYF. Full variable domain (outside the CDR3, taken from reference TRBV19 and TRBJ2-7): DGGITQSPKYLFRKEGQNVTLSCEQNLNHDAMYWYRQDPGQGLRLIYYSQIVNDFQKGDIAEGYSVSREKKESFPLTVTSAQKNPTAFYLCASSISLAGSYEQYFGPGTRLTVT.

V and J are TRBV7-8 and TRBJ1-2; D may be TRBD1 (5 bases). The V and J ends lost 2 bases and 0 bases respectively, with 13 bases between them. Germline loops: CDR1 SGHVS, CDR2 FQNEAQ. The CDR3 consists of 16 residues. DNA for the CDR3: TGTGCCAGCAGCTTAAACGGGAGGGGCTCTAACTATGGCTACACCTTC. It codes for CASSLNGRGSNYGYTF.

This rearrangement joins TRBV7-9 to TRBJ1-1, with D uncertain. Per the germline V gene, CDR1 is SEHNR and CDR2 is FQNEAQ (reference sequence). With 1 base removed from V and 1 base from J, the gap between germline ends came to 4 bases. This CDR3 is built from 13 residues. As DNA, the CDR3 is TGTGCCAGCAGCTTAGTACCGAACACTGAAGCTTTCTTT. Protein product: CASSLVPNTEAFF.

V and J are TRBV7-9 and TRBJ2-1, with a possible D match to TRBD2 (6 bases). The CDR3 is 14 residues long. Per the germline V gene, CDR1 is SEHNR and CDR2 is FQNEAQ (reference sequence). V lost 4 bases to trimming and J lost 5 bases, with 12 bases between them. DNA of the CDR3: TGTGCCAGCAGCTCGGGACTGGGGAACAATGAGCAGTTCTTC. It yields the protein CASSSGLGNNEQFF.

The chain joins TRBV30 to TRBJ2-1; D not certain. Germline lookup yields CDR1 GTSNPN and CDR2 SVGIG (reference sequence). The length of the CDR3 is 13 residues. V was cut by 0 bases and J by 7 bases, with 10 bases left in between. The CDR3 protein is CAWSVLVGNEQFF. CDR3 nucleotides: TGTGCCTGGAGTGTTTTAGTAGGTAATGAGCAGTTCTTC. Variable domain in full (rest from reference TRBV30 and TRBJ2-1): SQTIHQWPATLVQPVGSPLSLECTVEGTSNPNLYWYRQAAGRGLQLLFYSVGIGQISSEVPQNLSASRPQDRQFILSSKKLLLSDSGFYLCAWSVLVGNEQFFGPGTRLTVL.

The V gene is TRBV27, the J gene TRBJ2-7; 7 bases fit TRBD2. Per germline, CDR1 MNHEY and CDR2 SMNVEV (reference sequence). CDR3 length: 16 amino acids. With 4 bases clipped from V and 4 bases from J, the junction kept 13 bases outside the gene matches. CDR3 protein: CASSWGPTREGYEQYF. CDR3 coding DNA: TGTGCCAGCAGTTGGGGTCCGACTAGGGAGGGGTACGAGCAGTACTTC.

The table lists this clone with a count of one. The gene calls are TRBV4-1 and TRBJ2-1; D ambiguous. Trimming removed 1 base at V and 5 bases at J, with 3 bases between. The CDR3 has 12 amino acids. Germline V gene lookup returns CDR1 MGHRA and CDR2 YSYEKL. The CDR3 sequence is CASSQVNNEQFF. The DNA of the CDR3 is TGCGCCAGCAGCCAAGTCAACAATGAGCAGTTCTTC.

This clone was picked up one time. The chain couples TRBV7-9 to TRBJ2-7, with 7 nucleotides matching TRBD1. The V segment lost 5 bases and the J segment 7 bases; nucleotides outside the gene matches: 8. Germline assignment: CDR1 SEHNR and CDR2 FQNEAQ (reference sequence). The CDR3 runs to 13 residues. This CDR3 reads CASSPTGLGEQYF. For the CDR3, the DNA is TGTGCCAGCAGCCCGACAGGGCTGGGGGAGCAGTACTTC.

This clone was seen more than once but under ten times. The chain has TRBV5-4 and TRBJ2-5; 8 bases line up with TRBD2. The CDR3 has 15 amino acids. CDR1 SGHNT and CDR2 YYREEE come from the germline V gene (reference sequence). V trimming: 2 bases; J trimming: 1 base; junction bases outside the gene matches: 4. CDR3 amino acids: CASSLAGEFQETQYF. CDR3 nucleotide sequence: TGTGCCAGCAGCTTAGCGGGGGAGTTCCAAGAGACCCAGTACTTC.

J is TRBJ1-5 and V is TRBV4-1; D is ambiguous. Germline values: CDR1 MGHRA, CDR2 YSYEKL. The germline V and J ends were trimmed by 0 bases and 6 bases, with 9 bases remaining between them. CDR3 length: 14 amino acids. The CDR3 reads CASSQEGTGQPQHF. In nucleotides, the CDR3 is TGCGCCAGCAGCCAAGAGGGAACGGGTCAGCCCCAGCATTTT.

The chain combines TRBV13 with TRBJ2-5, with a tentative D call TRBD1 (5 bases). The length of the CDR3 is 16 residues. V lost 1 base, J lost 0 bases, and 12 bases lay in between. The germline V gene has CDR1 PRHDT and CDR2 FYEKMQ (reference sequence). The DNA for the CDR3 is TGTGCCAGCAGCTTAGTTCAGGGCGACAACCAAGAGACCCAGTACTTC. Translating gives CASSLVQGDNQETQYF.

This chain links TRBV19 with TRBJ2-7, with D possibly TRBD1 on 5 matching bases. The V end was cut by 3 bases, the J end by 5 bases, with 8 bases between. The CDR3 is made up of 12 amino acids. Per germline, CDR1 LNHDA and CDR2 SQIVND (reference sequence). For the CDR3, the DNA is TGTGCCAGTAGTATTTGGGGCGACGAGCAGTACTTC. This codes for CASSIWGDEQYF.

The CDR3 loop reads CATSETSGIYEQYF. The CDR3 DNA sequence: TGTGCCACCAGCGAGACTAGCGGGATCTACGAGCAGTACTTC. This chain joins TRBV15 and TRBJ2-7; 11 bases line up with TRBD2. CDR3 length equals 14 residues. Germline CDR1 LNHNV, CDR2 YYDKDF (reference sequence). The V and J ends lost 5 bases and 3 bases, in that order; junction bases with no gene match: 3.

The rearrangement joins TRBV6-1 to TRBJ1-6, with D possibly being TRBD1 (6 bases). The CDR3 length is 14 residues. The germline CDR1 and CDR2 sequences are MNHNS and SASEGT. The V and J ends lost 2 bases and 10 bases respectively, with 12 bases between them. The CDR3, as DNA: TGTGCCAGCAGTGAATGGGGGGGCGGCTCACCCCTCCACTTT. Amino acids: CASSEWGGGSPLHF.

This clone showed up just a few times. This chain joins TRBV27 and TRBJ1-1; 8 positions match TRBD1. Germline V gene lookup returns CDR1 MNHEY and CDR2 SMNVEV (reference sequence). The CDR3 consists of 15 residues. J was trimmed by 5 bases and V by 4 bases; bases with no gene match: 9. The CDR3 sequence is CASSWTGSGSTEAFF. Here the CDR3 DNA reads TGTGCCAGCAGTTGGACAGGGTCGGGGAGTACTGAAGCTTTCTTT.

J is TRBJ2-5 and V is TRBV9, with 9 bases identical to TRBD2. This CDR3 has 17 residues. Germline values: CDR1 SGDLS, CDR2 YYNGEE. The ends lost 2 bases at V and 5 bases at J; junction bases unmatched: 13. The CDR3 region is CASSVIGGAGGLETQYF. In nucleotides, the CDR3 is TGTGCCAGCAGCGTCATCGGGGGAGCGGGGGGTTTGGAGACCCAGTACTTC.

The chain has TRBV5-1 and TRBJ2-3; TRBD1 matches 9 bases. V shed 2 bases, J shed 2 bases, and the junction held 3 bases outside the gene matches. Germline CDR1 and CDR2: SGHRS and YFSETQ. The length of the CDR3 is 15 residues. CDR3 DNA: TGCGCCAGCAGCTTTCGGACAGGGGCCACAGATACGCAGTATTTT. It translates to CASSFRTGATDTQYF.

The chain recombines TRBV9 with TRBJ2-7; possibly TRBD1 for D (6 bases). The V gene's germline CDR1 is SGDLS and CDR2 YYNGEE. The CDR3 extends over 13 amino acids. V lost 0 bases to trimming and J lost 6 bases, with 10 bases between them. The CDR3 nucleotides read TGTGCCAGCAGCGTAGGAGGGGACACCGAGCAGTACTTC. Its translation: CASSVGGDTEQYF. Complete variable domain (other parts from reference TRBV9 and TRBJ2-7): DSGVTQTPKHLITATGQRVTLRCSPRSGDLSVYWYQQSLDQGLQFLIQYYNGEERAKGNILERFSAQQFPDLHSELNLSSLELGDSALYFCASSVGGDTEQYFGPGTRLTVT.

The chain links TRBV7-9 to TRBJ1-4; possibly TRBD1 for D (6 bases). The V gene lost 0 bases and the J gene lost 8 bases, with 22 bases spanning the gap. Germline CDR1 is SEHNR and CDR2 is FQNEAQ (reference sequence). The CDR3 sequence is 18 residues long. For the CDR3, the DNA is TGTGCCAGCAGCTTAGCGGAGTCAGGGGTCCCCACCCAAGAAAAACTGTTTTTT. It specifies CASSLAESGVPTQEKLFF.

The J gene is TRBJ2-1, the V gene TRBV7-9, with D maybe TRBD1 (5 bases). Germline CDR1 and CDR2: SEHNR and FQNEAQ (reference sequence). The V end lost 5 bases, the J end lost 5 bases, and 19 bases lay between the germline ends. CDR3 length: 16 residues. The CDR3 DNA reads TGTGCCAGCAGCCCTAGAACCCCACAGGCAAACAATGAGCAGTTCTTC. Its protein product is CASSPRTPQANNEQFF. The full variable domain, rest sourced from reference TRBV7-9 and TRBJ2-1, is DTGVSQNPRHKITKRGQNVTFRCDPISEHNRLYWYRQTLGQGPEFLTYFQNEAQLEKSRLLSDRFSAERPKGSFSTLEIQRTEQGDSAMYLCASSPRTPQANNEQFFGPGTRLTVL.

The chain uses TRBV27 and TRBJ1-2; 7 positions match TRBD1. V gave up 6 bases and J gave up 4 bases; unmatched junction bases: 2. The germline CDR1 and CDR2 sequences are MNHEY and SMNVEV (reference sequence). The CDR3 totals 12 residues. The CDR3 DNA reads TGTGCCAGCAGCAGGGACAGCTATGGCTACACCTTC. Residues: CASSRDSYGYTF.

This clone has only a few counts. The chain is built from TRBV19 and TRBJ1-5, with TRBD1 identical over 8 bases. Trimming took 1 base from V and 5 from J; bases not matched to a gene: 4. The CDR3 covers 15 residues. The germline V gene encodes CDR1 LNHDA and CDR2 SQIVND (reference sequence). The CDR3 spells CASSIGQGAHQPQHF. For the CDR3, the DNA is TGTGCCAGTAGTATAGGGCAGGGGGCACATCAGCCCCAGCATTTT.

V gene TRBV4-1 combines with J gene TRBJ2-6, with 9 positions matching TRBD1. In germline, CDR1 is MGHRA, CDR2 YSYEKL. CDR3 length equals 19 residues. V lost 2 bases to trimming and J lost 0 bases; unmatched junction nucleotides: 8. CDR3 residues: CASSQIHRGPSSGANVLTF. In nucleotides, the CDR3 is TGCGCCAGCAGCCAAATTCACAGGGGGCCGAGCTCTGGGGCCAACGTCCTGACTTTC.

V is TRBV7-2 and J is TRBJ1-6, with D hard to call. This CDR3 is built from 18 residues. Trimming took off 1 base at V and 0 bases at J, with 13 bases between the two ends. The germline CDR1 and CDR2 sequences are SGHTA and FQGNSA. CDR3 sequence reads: CASSLDPLLVSYNSPLHF. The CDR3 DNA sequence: TGTGCCAGCAGCTTAGACCCTTTATTAGTCTCCTATAATTCACCCCTCCACTTT.

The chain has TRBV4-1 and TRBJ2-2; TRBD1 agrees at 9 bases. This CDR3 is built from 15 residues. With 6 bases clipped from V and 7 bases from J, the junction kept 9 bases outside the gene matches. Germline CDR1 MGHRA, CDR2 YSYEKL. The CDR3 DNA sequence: TGCGCCAGCAGTTTGACAGGGGGTACTAACGGGGAGCTGTTTTTT. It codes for CASSLTGGTNGELFF.

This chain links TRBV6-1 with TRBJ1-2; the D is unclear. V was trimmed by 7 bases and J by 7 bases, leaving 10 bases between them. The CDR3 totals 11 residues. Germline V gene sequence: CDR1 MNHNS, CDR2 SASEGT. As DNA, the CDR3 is TGTGCCAGCACGTCGGCGGGTGGCTACACCTTC. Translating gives CASTSAGGYTF.